This T cell receptor (beta chain) was documented in a study of cytomegalovirus exposure and HLA in healthy donors. The PCR employed 60 Vbeta primers together with 13 Jbeta primers. Authors' analysis steps: Counted up in a later analysis, unique TCR beta chains came to about 80 million, with some 9.9 million shared. TCRdb keeps only in-frame clones here, not all; method: immunoSEQ multiplex PCR. The V and J calls and the clone size are those of that table, but D and trimming were determined from the DNA. The repertoire holds roughly 140,000 clones, with approximately 83% as singletons. The CDR3 has 20 residues. Germline-derived CDR1 and CDR2 are LGHNA and YNFKEQ. J gave up 1 base and V 0 bases, and 11 bases lay outside the gene matches. About this clone itself: The antigen is undetermined.

Notes on the study in general: Roughly uniform sequencing depth across donors was assumed, possibly incorrectly. An analysis done earlier found most TCR beta V segments productive about 90% or about 30% of the time. An ancestry cluster, one associated with Asian ancestry, reportedly showed fewer N-insertions than the roughly 700-donor mean in a later analysis.

Specimen: PBMCs. The chain uses TRBV4-2 and TRBJ2-2; 10 positions agree with TRBD2. This receptor was identified in a male donor in good health and CMV-seronegative. CDR3 protein: CASSQDVWVTSGVNTGELFF. CDR3 sequence (DNA): TGTGCCAGCAGCCAAGATGTCTGGGTTACTAGCGGGGTGAACACCGGGGAGCTGTTTTTT.